This T cell receptor beta chain was sequenced in a study of identical twins. Whole-study results and caveats: Out-of-frame alpha sequences that twins shared showed excess low generation probability.

This clonotype occurred a few times. What it recognizes is unknown. TCRdb fed the 5' RACE reads into MiXCR, producing one record per CDR3 protein. The sample carries about 530,000 distinct CDR3 sequences, approximately 20% recorded once. In addition, the sample was reused for a study of yellow fever vaccine responses in identical twins.

Specimen: CD4+ T cells sorted from blood. This TCR derives from a woman younger than 30 in good health.

The CDR3 bases are TGTGCCAGCAGTTTCCGAGGACTAGCGGGAGACCCCACGCAGTATTTT. This sequence encodes CASSFRGLAGDPTQYF. The chain recombines TRBV6-5 with TRBJ2-3, with 13 bases identical to TRBD2. V lost 4 bases and J lost 9; bases outside the gene matches: 10. CDR1 is MNHEY and CDR2 is SVGAGI in the germline V gene. This CDR3 has 16 amino acids.